The 19 T cell receptor beta chains listed next were all sequenced from one sample in a study of T cell responses to AZD1222 COVID-19 vaccine. Profiled with immunoSEQ multiplex PCR; TCRdb holds only in-frame clones, not every one. This table has some 150,000 clones, 80% to 95% appearing once. Material: peripheral blood, obtained on day 0 of AZD1222 vaccination. These receptors came from an adult in good health.

The J gene is TRBJ1-1, the V gene TRBV6-5; D unclear. The CDR3 has 11 amino acids. The ends were cut back, 7 bases at V and 2 bases at J, with 5 bases in the middle. In germline, CDR1 is MNHEY, CDR2 SVGAGI. The DNA for the CDR3 is TGTGCCAGCAAGGATAACACTGAAGCTTTCTTT. This encodes CASKDNTEAFF.

This clone was seen a single time. The chain joins TRBV5-5 to TRBJ1-1, with 7 bases fitting TRBD1. Trimming removed 2 bases from V and 4 bases from J; junction bases left unmatched: 8. Germline V gene data show CDR1 as SGHKS and CDR2 as YYEKEE (reference sequence). The CDR3 spans 15 residues. CDR3 DNA: TGTGCCAGCAGCTTAGGGGGCCGGCGGGGCACTGAAGCTTTCTTT. It is translated as CASSLGGRRGTEAFF.

The chain joins TRBV6-5 to TRBJ1-2, with 7 bases aligning to TRBD1. Trimming removed 7 bases from V and 2 bases from J; junction bases left unmatched: 7. This CDR3 has 14 amino acids. CDR1 and CDR2 (germline): MNHEY, SVGAGI. The CDR3 is CASTRTGANYGYTF. The CDR3 DNA reads as TGTGCCAGCACCCGGACAGGAGCGAACTATGGCTACACCTTC.

The CDR3 bases are TGTGCCAGCAGTGAATCGGGGCACAGCAATCAGCCCCAGCATTTT. Residues: CASSESGHSNQPQHF. The chain combines TRBV2 with TRBJ1-5; a possible D gene is TRBD1 (5 bases). Germline lookup yields CDR1 SNHLY and CDR2 FYNNEI. The CDR3 has 15 residues. V lost 2 bases and J 1 base, leaving 9 bases between the germline ends.

The count of this clone is one. The chain has TRBV2 and TRBJ1-1; maybe TRBD1 (6 bases). The CDR3 is 15 residues long. The V and J ends lost 8 bases and 4 bases respectively, with 20 bases between them. The V gene's germline CDR1 is SNHLY and CDR2 FYNNEI. The CDR3 nucleotides read TGTGCCAGCGGGGGGGGCTTGGCAGGGATCACTGAAGCTTTCTTT. Translated: CASGGGLAGITEAFF.

This clone was recorded only once. The chain recombines TRBV7-9 with TRBJ2-1, with a possible D match to TRBD1 (5 bases). Germline values: CDR1 SEHNR, CDR2 FQNEAQ (reference sequence). Trimming removed 0 bases at V and 7 bases at J, with 10 bases between. The CDR3 runs to 14 residues. In nucleotides, the CDR3 is TGTGCCAGCAGCTTAGCCCCAGGGATGAATGAGCAGTTCTTC. Translated, it gives CASSLAPGMNEQFF.

V gene TRBV5-1 combines with J gene TRBJ2-1; 8 bases fit TRBD2. Germline CDR1 is SGHRS and CDR2 is YFSETQ. The CDR3 has 14 amino acids. J lost 6 bases, V lost 4 bases, and 6 bases had no gene match. This CDR3 reads CASSPGGGTNEQFF. DNA for the CDR3: TGCGCCAGCAGCCCGGGAGGGGGGACCAATGAGCAGTTCTTC.

The V call is TRBV24-1, the J call TRBJ1-2; D ambiguous. V dropped 8 bases and J dropped 6 bases, with 6 bases sitting between them. CDR3 length equals 10 residues. Germline V gene lookup returns CDR1 KGHDR and CDR2 SFDVKD. CDR3 bases: TGTGCCACCAAAGTAGATGGCTACACCTTC. Translating gives CATKVDGYTF.

The chain is built from TRBV5-4 and TRBJ2-6, with TRBD2 matching 7 bases. This CDR3 region has 16 residues. Per germline, CDR1 SGHNT and CDR2 YYREEE (reference sequence). V shed 5 bases and J 0 bases; nucleotides not matched to a gene: 5. CDR3 sequence (DNA): TGTGCCAGCAGTTCGGGGGGTAGCTCTGGGGCCAACGTCCTGACTTTC. Translating it yields CASSSGGSSGANVLTF. The variable domain in full, completed from reference TRBV5-4 and TRBJ2-6, reads ETGVTQSPTHLIKTRGQQVTLRCSSQSGHNTVSWYQQALGQGPQFIFQYYREEENGRGNFPPRFSGLQFPNYSSELNVNALELDDSALYLCASSSGGSSGANVLTFGAGSRLTVL.

The chain couples TRBV5-1 to TRBJ2-1; D remains unclear. From germline, CDR1 is SGHRS and CDR2 YFSETQ. Trimming took off 0 bases at V and 2 bases at J, with 3 bases between the two ends. The CDR3 runs 13 residues. CDR3 region: CASSLVTYNEQFF. CDR3 in DNA: TGCGCCAGCAGCTTGGTTACCTACAATGAGCAGTTCTTC.

The V gene is TRBV11-2, the J gene TRBJ1-6; no clear D. This CDR3 region has 14 residues. Trimming stripped 7 bases from V and 7 bases from J, with 14 bases between. CDR1 SGHAT and CDR2 FQNNGV come from the germline V gene. CDR3: CASTTGPENSPLHF. For the CDR3, the DNA is TGTGCCAGCACCACCGGGCCGGAGAATTCACCCCTCCACTTT. The entire variable domain, with the rest obtained from reference TRBV11-2 and TRBJ1-6, is as follows: EAGVAQSPRYKIIEKRQSVAFWCNPISGHATLYWYQQILGQGPKLLIQFQNNGVVDDSQLPKDRFSAERLKGVDSTLKIQPAKLEDSAVYLCASTTGPENSPLHFGNGTRLTVT.

The chain recombines TRBV2 with TRBJ1-5, with a possible D match to TRBD1 (6 bases). The germline V gene has CDR1 SNHLY and CDR2 FYNNEI. The V end lost 6 bases, the J end lost 3 bases, and 12 bases lay between the germline ends. The CDR3 spans 14 residues. For the CDR3, the DNA is TGTGCCAGCAGCGAACAGGGCCTCAATCAGCCCCAGCATTTT. Protein: CASSEQGLNQPQHF.

The CDR3 DNA follows: TGTGCCAGCTCACAGGGAAGTGGCACTGAAGCTTTCTTT. Translation: CASSQGSGTEAFF. The J gene is TRBJ1-1, the V gene TRBV18; D uncertain. This CDR3 region has 13 residues. CDR1 and CDR2 (germline): KGHSH, LQKENI. V gave up 4 bases and J gave up 4 bases, with 10 bases separating them.

The CDR3 region has the DNA TGTGCCAGCAGCCTCTTCACGGCGGAGACCCAGTACTTC. Protein: CASSLFTAETQYF. The rearrangement links TRBV5-4 to TRBJ2-5, with D hard to call. Trimming took off 4 bases at V and 5 bases at J, with 12 bases between the two ends. The length of the CDR3 is 13 residues. The germline gives CDR1 SGHNT, CDR2 YYREEE (reference sequence).

This rearrangement joins TRBV30 to TRBJ2-7, with 7 bases matching TRBD1. Germline loops: CDR1 GTSNPN, CDR2 SVGIG (reference sequence). V shed 5 bases, J shed 4 bases, and the junction held 2 bases outside the gene matches. The CDR3 loop spans 11 amino acids. CDR3 region: CAWVQGYEQYF. The CDR3 coding sequence is TGTGCCTGGGTACAGGGGTACGAGCAGTACTTC. The variable domain in full, with the rest retrieved from reference TRBV30 and TRBJ2-7, is SQTIHQWPATLVQPVGSPLSLECTVEGTSNPNLYWYRQAAGRGLQLLFYSVGIGQISSEVPQNLSASRPQDRQFILSSKKLLLSDSGFYLCAWVQGYEQYFGPGTRLTVT.

This sequence joins TRBV12-3 or TRBV12-4 and TRBJ2-2; no clear D gene. Trimming took off 1 base at V and 4 bases at J, with 4 bases between the two ends. The CDR3 length is 13 residues. Here the CDR3 reads CASSLGITGELFF. The CDR3 DNA is TGTGCCAGCAGTTTAGGTATCACCGGGGAGCTGTTTTTT.

The rearrangement joins TRBV4-1 to TRBJ2-1, with D perhaps matching TRBD1 or TRBD2 (5 bases each). Germline V gene lookup returns CDR1 MGHRA and CDR2 YSYEKL. This CDR3 region has 15 residues. V was shortened by 4 bases and J by 9 bases, with 19 bases between the two germline ends. CDR3 DNA sequence: TGCGCCAGCAGCCCATTCCCCGGGGCCGACGGTGAGCAGTTCTTC. It specifies CASSPFPGADGEQFF.

This chain links TRBV5-1 with TRBJ2-6, with D perhaps matching TRBD1 (6 bases). The CDR3 has 16 residues. CDR1 is SGHRS and CDR2 is YFSETQ in the germline V gene. V lost 4 bases and J lost 1, with 12 bases in between. The CDR3, as DNA: TGCGCCAGCAGCCGGACAGCGGTATCTGGGGCCAACGTCCTGACTTTC. Translating it yields CASSRTAVSGANVLTF.

The chain is built from TRBV7-9 and TRBJ2-7; 7 nucleotides line up with TRBD1. CDR1 is SEHNR, CDR2 FQNEAQ, per germline (reference sequence). The trim removed 7 bases at V and 3 bases at J, leaving 12 bases unmatched. The CDR3 sequence is 15 residues long. CDR3 in DNA: TGTGCCAGCACGACATCCGGGACAGACCACTACGAGCAGTACTTC. It yields the protein CASTTSGTDHYEQYF.